This T cell receptor beta chain was sequenced during a study of identical twins' blood T cells. Study findings and constraints: Environmental influences on twin similarity could not be excluded. Top TCRbeta clonotypes were shared more with twin than unrelated donors.

After removal of 3 bases from V and 9 bases from J, the junction contained 8 bases not matched to a gene. The CDR3 sequence is 14 residues long. Looked up from germline, CDR1 is LNHDA and CDR2 is SQIVND (reference sequence). The three twin pairs were reared together, likely meeting the same infections. TCRdb fed the 5' RACE reads into MiXCR, producing one record per CDR3 protein. This table has fewer than 450,000 distinct CDR3 sequences, over 25% appearing once. Points on this clonotype: The antigen is not known.

The receptor was isolated from a woman aged 18-55 years in good health. The sequencing sample was made of PBMCs. V gene TRBV19 combines with J gene TRBJ2-1; 7 bases are shared with TRBD2. The CDR3 spells CASSMGTIGGEQFF. The CDR3 bases are TGTGCCAGTAGTATGGGGACTATTGGAGGTGAGCAGTTCTTC.